Below are 19 T cell receptor beta chains sequenced from a single sample in a study of blood T cell repertoires in COVID-19. Here immunoSEQ multiplex PCR was the method, and the copy in TCRdb shows in-frame clones only, minus some. Altogether a few hundred thousand clones are present, over 85% being singletons, with the ten largest covering approximately 0.92%. Material: peripheral blood. These receptors originate from a man aged 18 to 29 with COVID-19, enrolled during active disease.

The chain uses TRBV7-2 and TRBJ2-3; D possibly corresponds to TRBD2 (5 bases). Deletions cut 5 bases from V and 0 bases from J, with 9 bases between. Germline V gene sequence: CDR1 SGHTA, CDR2 FQGNSA. The CDR3 runs to 14 residues. The CDR3 protein is CASSRDYSTDTQYF. CDR3 nucleotides: TGTGCCAGCAGCCGCGACTACAGCACAGATACGCAGTATTTT.

This chain links TRBV6-5 with TRBJ2-5, with a tentative D call TRBD1 (6 bases). V lost 1 base and J lost 3, with 9 bases in between. Looked up from germline, CDR1 is MNHEY and CDR2 is SVGAGI. The CDR3 has 14 residues. The CDR3 region has the DNA TGTGCCAGCAGTTACTATTCAGGGGAAGAGACCCAGTACTTC. Residues: CASSYYSGEETQYF.

This sequence joins TRBV27 and TRBJ2-1; D gene uncertain. Germline values: CDR1 MNHEY, CDR2 SMNVEV (reference sequence). The CDR3 sequence is 15 residues long. The V end lost 4 bases, the J end lost 1 base, and 11 bases lay between the germline ends. CDR3 nucleotide sequence: TGTGCCAGCAGTTCCCTGCTAGGTTCCTACAATGAGCAGTTCTTC. Its protein is CASSSLLGSYNEQFF.

The rearrangement uses TRBV2 and TRBJ1-2, with unresolved D. CDR1 is SNHLY, CDR2 FYNNEI, per germline. Between the trimmed V and J ends, which lost 2 bases and 8 bases, there was a span of 18 bases. There are 15 residues in the CDR3. Here the CDR3 reads CASSELSPGAGGYTF. The CDR3 nucleotides read TGTGCCAGCAGTGAACTGTCACCTGGTGCGGGGGGCTACACCTTC.

The V gene is TRBV11-2, the J gene TRBJ2-7; TRBD1 matches 7 bases. Germline V gives CDR1 SGHAT, CDR2 FQNNGV. The CDR3 totals 15 residues. The ends lost 1 base at V and 0 bases at J; junction bases unmatched: 3. Here the CDR3 reads CASSLARQGSYEQYF. The CDR3 DNA is TGTGCCAGCAGCTTAGCTCGACAGGGCTCCTACGAGCAGTACTTC.

V is TRBV13 and J is TRBJ2-7, with 8 bases aligning to TRBD1. CDR3 length: 16 residues. Germline V gene sequence: CDR1 PRHDT, CDR2 FYEKMQ (reference sequence). The ends lost 5 bases at V and 2 bases at J; junction bases unmatched: 11. The CDR3 loop is CASSPRGHGRTYEQYF. In DNA, the CDR3 is TGTGCCAGCAGCCCCAGGGGGCACGGACGAACCTACGAGCAGTACTTC. Full variable domain (rest looked up from reference TRBV13 and TRBJ2-7): AAGVIQSPRHLIKEKRETATLKCYPIPRHDTVYWYQQGPGQDPQFLISFYEKMQSDKGSIPDRFSAQQFSDYHSELNMSSLELGDSALYFCASSPRGHGRTYEQYFGPGTRLTVT.

The chain joins TRBV4-1 to TRBJ2-2; D is perhaps TRBD1 (5 bases). Germline V gives CDR1 MGHRA, CDR2 YSYEKL. The CDR3 runs to 15 residues. Trimming stripped 6 bases from V and 6 bases from J, with 17 bases between. CDR3 amino acids: CASRDMVGVPGELFF. The CDR3 DNA reads as TGCGCCAGCAGGGACATGGTAGGGGTTCCCGGGGAGCTGTTTTTT.

The chain has TRBV13 and TRBJ2-7; 13 positions agree with TRBD2. CDR3 length: 17 amino acids. Per the germline V gene, CDR1 is PRHDT and CDR2 is FYEKMQ (reference sequence). With 5 bases clipped from V and 4 bases from J, the junction kept 11 bases outside the gene matches. The CDR3 region has the DNA TGTGCCAGCAGCCAAAGAGGACTAGCGGGAGCACGGTACGAGCAGTACTTC. Translated, it gives CASSQRGLAGARYEQYF.

The chain uses TRBV5-1 and TRBJ2-2; tentative D call: TRBD1 (5 bases). Germline V gene sequence: CDR1 SGHRS, CDR2 YFSETQ. The V end lost 6 bases, the J end lost 5 bases, and 14 bases lay between the germline ends. The CDR3 length is 14 residues. This CDR3 reads CASKSTGDTGELFF. In DNA, the CDR3 is TGCGCCAGCAAGTCAACAGGCGATACCGGGGAGCTGTTTTTT.

The chain has TRBV3-1 (or the pseudogene TRBV3-2) and TRBJ2-5; perhaps TRBD2 as D (5 bases). Trimming removed 5 bases at V and 2 bases at J, with 6 bases between. This CDR3 region has 12 residues. Germline CDR1 is LGHDT and CDR2 is YNNKEL (reference sequence). The CDR3 sequence: CASSGGQETQYF. Written as DNA, the CDR3 is TGTGCCAGCAGCGGCGGGCAAGAGACCCAGTACTTC.

The J gene is TRBJ1-1, the V gene TRBV5-6; D not certain. The V gene's germline CDR1 is SGHDT and CDR2 YYEEEE. CDR3 length equals 15 residues. V was pared by 4 bases and J by 1 base, with 14 bases between. The CDR3 spells CASSAKGAGNTEAFF. CDR3 DNA sequence: TGTGCCAGCAGCGCGAAGGGTGCGGGGAACACTGAAGCTTTCTTT.

The CDR3 here is CASSVTGGEDSGYTF. DNA for the CDR3: TGTGCCAGTAGTGTCACAGGGGGCGAGGATTCTGGCTACACCTTC. The rearrangement uses TRBV19 and TRBJ1-2, with 9 bases aligning to TRBD1. The CDR3 totals 15 residues. Germline assignment: CDR1 LNHDA and CDR2 SQIVND (reference sequence). V was clipped by 5 bases and J by 7 bases; unmatched bases: 11.

This clone was seen a few times. V gene TRBV4-1 combines with J gene TRBJ2-7, with 13 nucleotides matching TRBD2. The CDR3 covers 19 residues. Trimming removed 0 bases from V and 3 bases from J; junction bases left unmatched: 11. Germline CDR1 is MGHRA and CDR2 is YSYEKL. As DNA, the CDR3 is TGCGCCAGCAGCCAAGAGGGGGGCACTAGCGGGAGGGTCCACTACGAGCAGTACTTC. Translation: CASSQEGGTSGRVHYEQYF.

The chain combines TRBV10-1 with TRBJ2-7; tentative D call: TRBD2 (5 bases). This CDR3 region has 13 residues. CDR1 is WNHNN, CDR2 SYGVQD, per germline (reference sequence). V shed 6 bases and J shed 2 bases, with 11 bases lying between them. DNA of the CDR3: TGCGCCAGCAGCCCCGACTATGCCTACGAGCAGTACTTC. It encodes CASSPDYAYEQYF.

This chain joins TRBV6-5 and TRBJ2-7; 9 bases are shared with TRBD1. This CDR3 is 16 amino acids long. The V gene end was trimmed by 0 bases and the J gene end by 2 bases; junction bases not matched to a gene: 5. From germline, CDR1 is MNHEY and CDR2 SVGAGI. CDR3 nucleotide sequence: TGTGCCAGCAGTTACTCGGGGACAGGGCCTCCCTACGAGCAGTACTTC. It translates to CASSYSGTGPPYEQYF.

V is TRBV2 and J is TRBJ2-1; D possibly corresponds to TRBD1 (6 bases). Per the germline V gene, CDR1 is SNHLY and CDR2 is FYNNEI. V was shortened by 1 base and J by 2 bases, with 12 bases between the two germline ends. The CDR3 totals 16 residues. The CDR3 nucleotides read TGTGCCAGCAGTGAAGTTATCAGGACAGCCTACAATGAGCAGTTCTTC. It codes for CASSEVIRTAYNEQFF.

Notes on this clone: Other nucleotide sequences from this sample produce the same CDR3. This chain connects TRBV7-2 to TRBJ1-5, with D unclear. Germline values: CDR1 SGHTA, CDR2 FQGNSA. V was clipped by 3 bases and J by 2 bases, with 5 bases between them. The CDR3 length is 13 residues. The CDR3 region has the DNA TGTGCCAGCAGCTTCCGCGGCAATCAGCCCCAGCATTTT. Its translation: CASSFRGNQPQHF.

The CDR3 coding sequence is TGCGCCAGCAGTGAGCCAGGACGGGGAAGCTCCTATAATTCACCCCTCCACTTT. It translates to CASSEPGRGSSYNSPLHF. V is TRBV10-2 and J is TRBJ1-6; no reliable D call. CDR3 length: 18 amino acids. The germline V gene encodes CDR1 WSHSY and CDR2 SAAADI. V was clipped by 2 bases and J by 0 bases, with 14 bases between them.

This chain connects TRBV9 to TRBJ2-3; 7 bases are shared with TRBD2. There are 17 residues in the CDR3. Germline CDR1 and CDR2: SGDLS and YYNGEE. Trimming at V came to 0 bases and at J to 1 base, leaving 8 bases not matched to a gene. The CDR3 protein is CASSVVGGPPGTDTQYF. DNA of the CDR3: TGTGCCAGCAGCGTAGTGGGAGGGCCCCCGGGCACAGATACGCAGTATTTT.